This T cell receptor beta chain was sequenced in a study of shared clonotypes between healthy human individuals. Deep-level assay runs were performed. Assay used: immunoSEQ multiplex PCR; TCRdb lists only in-frame clones, some missing. In the table there are about 2.4 million clones, approximately 90% of which are singletons. Broader study findings: Memory subsets generally showed smaller estimated richness than naive subsets did. Non-shared clonotypes showed lower generation probabilities than clonotypes common to all four donors. Donor scarcity curtailed the genetic and exposure-history diversity represented herein.

V was trimmed by 7 bases and J by 4 bases, leaving 17 bases between them. This CDR3 is built from 15 residues. CDR1 is MNHNS and CDR2 is SASEGT in the germline V gene. A word on this clone: Its antigen remains unknown.

This receptor was taken from a man younger than 30 in good health. The specimen sequenced was naive CD4+ T cells sorted from blood. Subset: CD45RA+ positively selected. The chain combines TRBV6-1 with TRBJ1-5; D may be TRBD1 (6 bases). The CDR3 DNA reads as TGTGCCAGCACCAAGGGAGGGGGAGGGAATCAGCCCCAGCATTTT. Translation: CASTKGGGGNQPQHF.